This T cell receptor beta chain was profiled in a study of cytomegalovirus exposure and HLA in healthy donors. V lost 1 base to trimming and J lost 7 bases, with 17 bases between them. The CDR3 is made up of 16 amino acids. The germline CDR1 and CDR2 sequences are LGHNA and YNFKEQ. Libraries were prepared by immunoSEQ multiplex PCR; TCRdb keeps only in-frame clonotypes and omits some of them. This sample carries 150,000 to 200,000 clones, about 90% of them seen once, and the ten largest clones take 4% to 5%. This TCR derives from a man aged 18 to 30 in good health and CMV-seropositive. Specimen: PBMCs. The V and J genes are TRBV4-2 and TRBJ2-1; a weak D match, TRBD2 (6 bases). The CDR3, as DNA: TGTGCCAGCAGCCAAGGTCCTAGCGAAACCCAGAATGAGCAGTTCTTC. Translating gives CASSQGPSETQNEQFF.